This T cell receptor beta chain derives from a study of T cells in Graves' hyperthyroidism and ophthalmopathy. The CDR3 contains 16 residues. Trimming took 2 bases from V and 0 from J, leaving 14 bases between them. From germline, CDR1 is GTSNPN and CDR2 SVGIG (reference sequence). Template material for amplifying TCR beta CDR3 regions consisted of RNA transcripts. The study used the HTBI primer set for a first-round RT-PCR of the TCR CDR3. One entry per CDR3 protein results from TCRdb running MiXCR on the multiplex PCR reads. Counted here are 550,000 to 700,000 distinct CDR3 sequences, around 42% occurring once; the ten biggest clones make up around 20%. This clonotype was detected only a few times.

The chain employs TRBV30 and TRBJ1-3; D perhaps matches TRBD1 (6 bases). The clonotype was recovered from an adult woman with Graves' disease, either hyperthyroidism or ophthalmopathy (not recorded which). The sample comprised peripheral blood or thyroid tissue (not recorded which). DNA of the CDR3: TGTGCCTGGAGTATGTGGGGGCTAAGCTCTGGAAACACCATATATTTT. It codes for CAWSMWGLSSGNTIYF.